This T cell receptor beta chain was recovered during a study of T cell responses to AZD1222 COVID-19 vaccine. Trimming pared 1 base from V and 16 bases from J, leaving 14 bases between. The length of the CDR3 is 12 residues. The V gene's germline CDR1 is SNHLY and CDR2 FYNNEI. This clone was counted a few times. Antigen unknown. Study-wide points: Repertoire samples came only from after the peak T cell response. It should be noted that donors were predominantly white British and more often female, and clonal diversity was possibly underestimated.

TCRdb's table, derived via immunoSEQ multiplex PCR, lists solely in-frame clones and lacks some. The sample contains 84,000 or so clones, 88% of which appear only once. The chain couples TRBV2 to TRBJ1-5, with D hard to call. The input for sequencing was peripheral blood, taken on day 0 of MenACWY control vaccination. The receptor's source is an adult in good health. CDR3 in amino acids: CASSEDTSPYHF. The CDR3 DNA is TGTGCCAGCAGTGAAGATACCAGCCCCTATCATTTT. Looking up the rest from reference TRBV2 and TRBJ1-5 gives the full variable domain: EPEVTQTPSHQVTQMGQEVILRCVPISNHLYFYWYRQILGQKVEFLVSFYNNEISEKSEIFDDQFSVERPDGSNFTLKIRSTKLEDSAMYFCASSEDTSPYHFGDGTRLSIL.